One and the same sample provided the 17 T cell receptor beta chains below, sequenced in a study of T cells in localized non-small cell lung cancer. The data were produced by immunoSEQ multiplex PCR, yet TCRdb's version contains in-frame clones alone and is incomplete. The sample lists roughly 40,000 clones, around 84% occurring once. Sequenced here: peripheral blood, sampled before any cancer treatment. Every receptor here comes from a man aged 18 to 50 with stage I lung adenocarcinoma.

This clone was detected a few times. The chain uses TRBV7-8 and TRBJ1-6; the match to TRBD1 covers 8 bases. Germline V CDR1 and CDR2: SGHVS, FQNEAQ. The CDR3 runs to 15 residues. The J segment lost 7 bases and the V segment lost 6 bases, leaving 8 bases of the junction unmatched. Here the CDR3 reads CASSRDRGENSPLHF. The CDR3 DNA follows: TGTGCCAGCAGTCGCGACAGGGGAGAGAATTCACCCCTCCACTTT.

The chain combines TRBV9 with TRBJ1-1; no definite D call. V lost 4 bases and J lost 4, with 17 bases in between. CDR1 and CDR2 from the germline V gene are SGDLS and YYNGEE. The CDR3 is 15 amino acids. The CDR3 DNA reads TGTGCCAGCAGCCCCTTCGGGGAAATTGGCACTGAAGCTTTCTTT. Translation: CASSPFGEIGTEAFF.

Only a few counts were recorded for this clone. J is TRBJ1-1 and V is TRBV6-1; the D gene is possibly TRBD1 (6 bases). The V end was cut by 6 bases, the J end by 3 bases, with 11 bases between. The CDR3 contains 13 residues. Germline V gene lookup returns CDR1 MNHNS and CDR2 SASEGT. The CDR3: CASRTGPHTEAFF. Written as DNA, the CDR3 is TGTGCCAGCAGGACAGGCCCACACACTGAAGCTTTCTTT.

V usage is TRBV11-2 and J usage is TRBJ2-7; D possibly corresponds to TRBD1 (6 bases). V lost 4 bases, J lost 2 bases, and 9 bases lay in between. CDR1 and CDR2 (germline): SGHAT, FQNNGV. The CDR3 sequence is 13 residues long. The CDR3 is CASSWGPAYEQYF. For the CDR3, the DNA is TGTGCCAGCAGCTGGGGGCCAGCCTACGAGCAGTACTTC.

The chain has TRBV5-1 and TRBJ1-1, with TRBD1 as a possible D gene (5 bases). CDR3 length equals 13 residues. V was cut by 0 bases and J by 11 bases, with 14 bases left in between. Germline CDR1 SGHRS, CDR2 YFSETQ. Here the CDR3 reads CASSLATAGRAFF. The CDR3 DNA reads TGCGCCAGCAGCTTGGCCACGGCAGGGAGGGCTTTCTTT.

This chain joins TRBV7-8 and TRBJ1-1; 7 nucleotides align to TRBD1. This CDR3 is built from 13 residues. The germline gives CDR1 SGHVS, CDR2 FQNEAQ. The V and J ends lost 4 bases and 6 bases, in that order; junction bases with no gene match: 5. CDR3 sequence reads: CASSSGGRAEAFF. In DNA, the CDR3 is TGTGCCAGCAGCTCAGGGGGGAGGGCTGAAGCTTTCTTT.

The chain combines TRBV28 with TRBJ2-7; 10 bases match TRBD1. V was clipped by 3 bases and J by 3 bases; unmatched bases: 5. Germline CDR1 and CDR2: MDHEN and SYDVKM. The CDR3 runs 15 residues. CDR3 protein: CASSLSGTGVYEQYF. In DNA form, the CDR3 reads TGTGCCAGCAGTTTGTCCGGGACAGGGGTCTACGAGCAGTACTTC.

The rearrangement links TRBV11-2 to TRBJ1-2; D gene uncertain. Germline CDR1 is SGHAT and CDR2 is FQNNGV. This CDR3 comprises 13 residues. Trimming shortened V by 5 bases and J by 4 bases, and 11 bases separated the two germline ends. CDR3 protein: CASSLIGPYGYTF. The DNA of the CDR3 is TGTGCCAGCAGCCTAATAGGACCCTATGGCTACACCTTC.

The chain has TRBV5-1 and TRBJ1-1, with D possibly being TRBD1 (5 bases). CDR3 length: 11 amino acids. V lost 4 bases and J lost 11, with 12 bases in between. Germline CDR1 SGHRS, CDR2 YFSETQ. CDR3 amino acids: CASSRGRDAFF. The CDR3 coding sequence is TGCGCCAGCAGCCGAGGCCGGGACGCTTTCTTT. The variable domain in full, with the rest retrieved from reference TRBV5-1 and TRBJ1-1, is KAGVTQTPRYLIKTRGQQVTLSCSPISGHRSVSWYQQTPGQGLQFLFEYFSETQRNKGNFPGRFSGRQFSNSRSEMNVSTLELGDSALYLCASSRGRDAFFGQGTRLTVV.

This chain uses TRBV5-6 with TRBJ2-5; D remains ambiguous. Germline V CDR1 and CDR2: SGHDT, YYEEEE. This CDR3 spans 15 amino acids. Trimming cost V 2 bases and J 2 bases, with 13 bases left between them. Here the CDR3 reads CASSFSYRKQETQYF. CDR3 nucleotides: TGTGCCAGCAGCTTTTCTTACAGAAAACAAGAGACCCAGTACTTC.

This clone appeared once. The chain links TRBV29-1 to TRBJ1-1; D perhaps matches TRBD1 (5 bases). V was cut by 7 bases and J by 3 bases, with 18 bases left in between. CDR3 size: 14 residues. Looked up from germline, CDR1 is SQVTM and CDR2 is ANQGSEA. CDR3 sequence reads: CSAAGKSGDTEAFF. CDR3 coding DNA: TGCAGCGCCGCGGGAAAATCGGGGGACACTGAAGCTTTCTTT.

The chain is built from TRBV5-1 and TRBJ1-2; weak D call: TRBD1 (5 bases). The CDR3 loop spans 15 amino acids. The ends were cut back, 1 base at V and 6 bases at J, with 16 bases in the middle. Per germline, CDR1 SGHRS and CDR2 YFSETQ. The CDR3 region is CASSLNFAGSDGYTF. The CDR3 DNA sequence: TGCGCCAGCAGCTTGAACTTCGCAGGGTCTGATGGCTACACCTTC.

The CDR3, as DNA: TGCAGCGTTGAACAAACAGGGGGGGTTTTTGGCTACACCTTC. Residues: CSVEQTGGVFGYTF. The chain recombines TRBV29-1 with TRBJ1-2, with 8 bases identical to TRBD1. With V trimmed by 2 bases and J by 7 bases, 9 bases remained unmatched. Germline lookup yields CDR1 SQVTM and CDR2 ANQGSEA. This CDR3 is 14 amino acids long.

The genes are TRBV6-6 and TRBJ2-2; 9 bases agree with TRBD1. Germline CDR1 and CDR2: MNHNY and SVGAGI (reference sequence). This CDR3 contains 15 residues. V was pared by 6 bases and J by 3 bases, with 5 bases of the junction left unmatched. The CDR3 DNA is TGTGCCAGCAGGTCCCGGGACAGGGACACCGGGGAGCTGTTTTTT. It encodes CASRSRDRDTGELFF.

The rearrangement uses TRBV27 and TRBJ1-1; D is unclear. In germline, CDR1 is MNHEY, CDR2 SMNVEV (reference sequence). There are 13 residues in the CDR3. Trimming stripped 6 bases from V and 1 base from J, with 9 bases between. As DNA, the CDR3 is TGTGCCAGCAGCTTACTGACGAACACTGAAGCTTTCTTT. Translating it yields CASSLLTNTEAFF.

The V call is TRBV7-2, the J call TRBJ2-5, with TRBD2 matching 9 bases. The V and J ends lost 1 base and 1 base, in that order; junction bases with no gene match: 10. This CDR3 region has 18 residues. CDR1 and CDR2 from the germline V gene are SGHTA and FQGNSA. CDR3 amino acids: CASSLGLAGTLVQETQYF. CDR3 nucleotide sequence: TGTGCCAGCAGCTTAGGCCTAGCGGGGACCCTGGTCCAAGAGACCCAGTACTTC. The variable domain in full, with the rest retrieved from reference TRBV7-2 and TRBJ2-5, is GAGVSQSPSNKVTEKGKDVELRCDPISGHTALYWYRQSLGQGLEFLIYFQGNSAPDKSGLPSDRFSAERTGGSVSTLTIQRTQQEDSAVYLCASSLGLAGTLVQETQYFGPGTRLLVL.

The chain couples TRBV29-1 to TRBJ1-1; D is unresolved. The CDR3 has 11 amino acids. Germline V CDR1 and CDR2: SQVTM, ANQGSEA. The V and J ends lost 5 bases and 1 base respectively, with 5 bases between them. The CDR3 DNA is TGCAGCGTTAAAGGGAACACTGAAGCTTTCTTT. Amino acids: CSVKGNTEAFF.